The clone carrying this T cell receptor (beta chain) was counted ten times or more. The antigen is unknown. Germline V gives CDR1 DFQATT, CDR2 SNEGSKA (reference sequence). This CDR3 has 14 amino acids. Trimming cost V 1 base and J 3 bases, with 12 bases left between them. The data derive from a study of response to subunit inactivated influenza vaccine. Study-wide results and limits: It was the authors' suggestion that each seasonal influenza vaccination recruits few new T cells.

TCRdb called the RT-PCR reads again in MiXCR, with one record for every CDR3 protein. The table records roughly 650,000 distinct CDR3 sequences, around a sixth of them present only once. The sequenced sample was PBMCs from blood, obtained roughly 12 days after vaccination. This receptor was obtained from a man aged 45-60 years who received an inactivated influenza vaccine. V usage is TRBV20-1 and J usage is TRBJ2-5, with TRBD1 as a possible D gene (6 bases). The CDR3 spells CSARATDSKETQYF. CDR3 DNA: TGCAGTGCTAGAGCCACGGACAGCAAAGAGACCCAGTACTTC.